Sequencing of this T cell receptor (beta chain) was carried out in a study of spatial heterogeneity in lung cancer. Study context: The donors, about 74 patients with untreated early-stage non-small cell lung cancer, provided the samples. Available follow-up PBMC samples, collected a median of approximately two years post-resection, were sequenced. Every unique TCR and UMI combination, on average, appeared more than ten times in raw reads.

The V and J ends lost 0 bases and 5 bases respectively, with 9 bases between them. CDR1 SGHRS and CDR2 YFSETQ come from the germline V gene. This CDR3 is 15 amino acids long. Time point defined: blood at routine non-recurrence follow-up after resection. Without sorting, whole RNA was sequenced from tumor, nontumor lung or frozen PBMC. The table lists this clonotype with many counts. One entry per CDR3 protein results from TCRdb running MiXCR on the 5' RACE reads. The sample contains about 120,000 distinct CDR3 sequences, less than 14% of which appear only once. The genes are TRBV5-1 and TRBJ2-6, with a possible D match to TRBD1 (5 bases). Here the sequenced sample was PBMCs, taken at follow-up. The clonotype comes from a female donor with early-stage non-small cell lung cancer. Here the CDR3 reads CASSLGPGWANVLTF. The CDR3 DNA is TGCGCCAGCAGCTTGGGGCCAGGGTGGGCCAACGTCCTGACTTTC. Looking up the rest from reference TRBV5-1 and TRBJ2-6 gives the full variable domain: KAGVTQTPRYLIKTRGQQVTLSCSPISGHRSVSWYQQTPGQGLQFLFEYFSETQRNKGNFPGRFSGRQFSNSRSEMNVSTLELGDSALYLCASSLGPGWANVLTFGAGSRLTVL.